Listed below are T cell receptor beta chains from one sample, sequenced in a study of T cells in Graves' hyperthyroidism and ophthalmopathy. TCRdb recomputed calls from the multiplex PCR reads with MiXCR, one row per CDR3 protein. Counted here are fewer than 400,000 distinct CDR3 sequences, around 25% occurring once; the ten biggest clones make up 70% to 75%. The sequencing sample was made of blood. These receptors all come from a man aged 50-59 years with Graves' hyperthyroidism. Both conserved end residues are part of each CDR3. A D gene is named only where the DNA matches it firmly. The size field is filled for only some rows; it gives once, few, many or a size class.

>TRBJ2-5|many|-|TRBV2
TGTGCCAGCAGGGAATCGGCCTACCAAGAGACCCAGTACTTC
CASRESAYQETQYF
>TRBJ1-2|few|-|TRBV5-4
TGTGCCAGCAGCTTGGAGTCCAGCAACTATGGCTACACCTTC
CASSLESSNYGYTF
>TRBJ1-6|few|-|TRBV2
TGTGCCAGCAGATTCAGGGAAGGGTTCTCACCCCTCCACTTT
CASRFREGFSPLHF
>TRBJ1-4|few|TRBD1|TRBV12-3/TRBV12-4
TGTGCCAGCGGGGCGTGGACAGGGGGGAATGAAAAACTGTTTTTT
CASGAWTGGNEKLFF
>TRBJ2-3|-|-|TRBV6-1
TGTGCCAGCAGTCATCCCCTTAGGGGTACTACAGATACGCAGTATTTT
CASSHPLRGTTDTQYF
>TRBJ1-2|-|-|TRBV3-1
TGTGCCAGCAGCCAAGAGGATTGGGGGCAAAGCTACACCTTC
CASSQEDWGQSYTF
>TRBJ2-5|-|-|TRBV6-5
TGTGCCAGCAGTTACCCTACTATGGGGCAAGAGACCCAGTACTTC
CASSYPTMGQETQYF
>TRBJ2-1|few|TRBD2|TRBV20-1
TGCAGTGCTAGCCGGACGGCGGGAGAGTACAATGAGCAGTTCTTC
CSASRTAGEYNEQFF
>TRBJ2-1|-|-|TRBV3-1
TGTGCCAGCAGCCAAGATCCTAGGAGGAATGAGCAGTTCTTC
CASSQDPRRNEQFF
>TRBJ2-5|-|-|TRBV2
TGTGCCAGCAGTGAATCCGGCTTAGTAGCTTCGGTGGAGACCCAGTACTTC
CASSESGLVASVETQYF
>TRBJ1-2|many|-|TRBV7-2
TGTGCCAGCAGCTCCAACAGGGCTGGCTACACCTTC
CASSSNRAGYTF
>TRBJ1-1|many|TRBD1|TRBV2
TGTGCCAGCAGTTATACAGGGGATTCTGAAGCTTTCTTT
CASSYTGDSEAFF
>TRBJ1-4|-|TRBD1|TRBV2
TGTGCCAGCAGCGTGACGGGACAGACTAATGAAAAACTGTTTTTT
CASSVTGQTNEKLFF
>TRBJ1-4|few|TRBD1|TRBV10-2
TGCGCCAGCAGTGAAAGAAGGGGGCGAGAAAAACTGTTTTTT
CASSERRGREKLFF
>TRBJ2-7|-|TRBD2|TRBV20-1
TGCAGTGCTAGAGCCGGAGCGGGAGACAGTCCCTACGAGCAGTACTTC
CSARAGAGDSPYEQYF
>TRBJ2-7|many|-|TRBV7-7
TGTGCCAGCAGCCTCGGAGAAGGCGGGGAGCAGTACTTC
CASSLGEGGEQYF